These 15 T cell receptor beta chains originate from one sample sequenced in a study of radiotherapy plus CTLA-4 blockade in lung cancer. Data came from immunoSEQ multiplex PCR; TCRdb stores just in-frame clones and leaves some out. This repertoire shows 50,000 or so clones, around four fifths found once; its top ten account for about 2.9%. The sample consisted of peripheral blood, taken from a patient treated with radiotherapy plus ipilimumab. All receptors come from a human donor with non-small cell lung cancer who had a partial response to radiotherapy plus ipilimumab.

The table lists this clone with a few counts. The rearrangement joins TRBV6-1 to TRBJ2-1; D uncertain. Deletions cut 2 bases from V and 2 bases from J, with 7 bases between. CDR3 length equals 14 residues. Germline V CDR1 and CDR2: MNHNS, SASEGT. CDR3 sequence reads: CASSESGAYNEQFF. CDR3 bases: TGTGCCAGCAGTGAATCGGGTGCCTACAATGAGCAGTTCTTC.

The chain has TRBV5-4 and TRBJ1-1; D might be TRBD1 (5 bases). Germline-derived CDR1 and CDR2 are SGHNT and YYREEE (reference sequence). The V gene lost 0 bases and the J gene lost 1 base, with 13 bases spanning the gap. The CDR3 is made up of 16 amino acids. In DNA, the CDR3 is TGTGCCAGCAGCTTGGCCTTCGCGACAGCGAACACTGAAGCTTTCTTT. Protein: CASSLAFATANTEAFF.

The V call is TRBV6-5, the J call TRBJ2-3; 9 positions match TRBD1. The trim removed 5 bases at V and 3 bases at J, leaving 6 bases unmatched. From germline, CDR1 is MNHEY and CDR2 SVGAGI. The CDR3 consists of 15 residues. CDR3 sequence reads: CASSRWDRETDTQYF. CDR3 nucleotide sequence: TGTGCCAGCAGTCGATGGGACAGGGAGACAGATACGCAGTATTTT.

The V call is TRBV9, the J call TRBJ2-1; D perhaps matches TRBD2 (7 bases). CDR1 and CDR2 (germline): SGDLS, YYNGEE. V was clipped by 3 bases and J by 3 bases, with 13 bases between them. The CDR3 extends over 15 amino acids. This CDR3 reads CASSGVGGGYNEQFF. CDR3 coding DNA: TGTGCCAGCAGCGGGGTAGGGGGGGGCTACAATGAGCAGTTCTTC. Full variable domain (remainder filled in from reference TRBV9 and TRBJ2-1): DSGVTQTPKHLITATGQRVTLRCSPRSGDLSVYWYQQSLDQGLQFLIQYYNGEERAKGNILERFSAQQFPDLHSELNLSSLELGDSALYFCASSGVGGGYNEQFFGPGTRLTVL.

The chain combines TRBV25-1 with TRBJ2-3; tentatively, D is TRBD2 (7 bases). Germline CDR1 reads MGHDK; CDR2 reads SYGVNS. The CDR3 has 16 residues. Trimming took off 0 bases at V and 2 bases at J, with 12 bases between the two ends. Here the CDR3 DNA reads TGTGCCAGCAGTGAATATGGGGCGGGGGCCACAGATACGCAGTATTTT. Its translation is CASSEYGAGATDTQYF. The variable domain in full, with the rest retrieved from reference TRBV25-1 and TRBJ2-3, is EADIYQTPRYLVIGTGKKITLECSQTMGHDKMYWYQQDPGMELHLIHYSYGVNSTEKGDLSSESTVSRIRTEHFPLTLESARPSHTSQYLCASSEYGAGATDTQYFGPGTRLTVL.

This chain's CDR3 is CASTEAYEQYF. The CDR3 bases are TGTGCCAGCACCGAGGCCTACGAGCAGTACTTC. This chain joins TRBV6-1 and TRBJ2-7, with D unclear. This CDR3 comprises 11 residues. Germline V gene sequence: CDR1 MNHNS, CDR2 SASEGT. Trimming removed 7 bases from V and 2 bases from J, with 6 bases in between.

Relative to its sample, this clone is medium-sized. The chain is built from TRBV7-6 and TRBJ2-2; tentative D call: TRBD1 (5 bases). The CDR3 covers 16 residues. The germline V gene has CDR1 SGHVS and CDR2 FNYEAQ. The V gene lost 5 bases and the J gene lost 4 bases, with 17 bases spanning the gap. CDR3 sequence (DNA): TGTGCCAGCAGCCCCTTGACAGCTGACGGCACCGGGGAGCTGTTTTTT. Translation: CASSPLTADGTGELFF. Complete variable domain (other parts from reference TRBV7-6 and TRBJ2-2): GAGVSQSPRYKVTKRGQDVALRCDPISGHVSLYWYRQALGQGPEFLTYFNYEAQQDKSGLPNDRFSAERPEGSISTLTIQRTEQRDSAMYRCASSPLTADGTGELFFGEGSRLTVL.

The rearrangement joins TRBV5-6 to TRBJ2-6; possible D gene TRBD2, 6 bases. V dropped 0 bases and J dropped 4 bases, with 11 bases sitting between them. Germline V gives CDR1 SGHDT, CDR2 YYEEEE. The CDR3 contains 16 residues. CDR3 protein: CASSLEEGLGANVLTF. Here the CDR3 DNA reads TGTGCCAGCAGCTTGGAGGAGGGGCTCGGGGCCAACGTCCTGACTTTC.

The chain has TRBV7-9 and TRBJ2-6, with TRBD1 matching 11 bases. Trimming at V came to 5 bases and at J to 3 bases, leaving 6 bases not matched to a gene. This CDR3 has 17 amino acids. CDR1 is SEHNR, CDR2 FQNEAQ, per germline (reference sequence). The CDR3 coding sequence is TGTGCCAGCAGCCACGGGACAGGGGGTTTTGGGGCCAACGTCCTGACTTTC. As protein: CASSHGTGGFGANVLTF.

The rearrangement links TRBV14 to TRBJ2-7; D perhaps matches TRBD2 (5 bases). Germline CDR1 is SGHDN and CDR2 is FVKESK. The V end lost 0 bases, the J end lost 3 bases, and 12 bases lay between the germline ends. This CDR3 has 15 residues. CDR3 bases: TGTGCCAGCAGCCAAGATAGCGTAGTAAGCTACGAGCAGTACTTC. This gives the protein CASSQDSVVSYEQYF.

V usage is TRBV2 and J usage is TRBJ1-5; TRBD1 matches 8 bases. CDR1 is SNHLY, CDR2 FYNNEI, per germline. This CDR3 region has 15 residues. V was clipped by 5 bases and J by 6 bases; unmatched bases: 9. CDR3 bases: TGTGCCAGCAGTCGGGACAGGTCGGGCTCTCAGCCCCAGCATTTT. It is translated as CASSRDRSGSQPQHF.

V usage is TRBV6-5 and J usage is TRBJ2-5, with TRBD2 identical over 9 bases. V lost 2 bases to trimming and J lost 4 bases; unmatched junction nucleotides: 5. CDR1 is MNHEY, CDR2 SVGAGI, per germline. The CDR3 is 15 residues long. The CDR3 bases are TGTGCCAGCAGTTACGGCCTAGCGGGGCGAGAGACCCAGTACTTC. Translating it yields CASSYGLAGRETQYF.

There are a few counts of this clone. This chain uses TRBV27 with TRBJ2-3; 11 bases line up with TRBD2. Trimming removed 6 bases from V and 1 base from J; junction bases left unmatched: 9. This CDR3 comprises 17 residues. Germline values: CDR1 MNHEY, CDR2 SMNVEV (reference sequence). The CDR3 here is CASSRSVLAGGTDTQYF. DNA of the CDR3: TGTGCCAGCAGCAGATCCGTACTAGCGGGGGGCACAGATACGCAGTATTTT.

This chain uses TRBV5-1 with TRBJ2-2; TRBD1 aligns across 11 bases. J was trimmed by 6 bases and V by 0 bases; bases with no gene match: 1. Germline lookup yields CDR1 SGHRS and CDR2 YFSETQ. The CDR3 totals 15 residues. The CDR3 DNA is TGCGCCAGCAGCTTGGAGGGACAGGGGGCCGGGGAGCTGTTTTTT. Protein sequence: CASSLEGQGAGELFF.

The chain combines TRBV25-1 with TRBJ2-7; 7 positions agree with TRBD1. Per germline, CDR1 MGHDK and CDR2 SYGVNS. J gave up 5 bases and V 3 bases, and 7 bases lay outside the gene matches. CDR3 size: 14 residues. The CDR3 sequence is CASSDSTGSDEQYF. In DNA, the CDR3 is TGTGCCAGCAGTGATTCGACAGGGTCGGACGAGCAGTACTTC.